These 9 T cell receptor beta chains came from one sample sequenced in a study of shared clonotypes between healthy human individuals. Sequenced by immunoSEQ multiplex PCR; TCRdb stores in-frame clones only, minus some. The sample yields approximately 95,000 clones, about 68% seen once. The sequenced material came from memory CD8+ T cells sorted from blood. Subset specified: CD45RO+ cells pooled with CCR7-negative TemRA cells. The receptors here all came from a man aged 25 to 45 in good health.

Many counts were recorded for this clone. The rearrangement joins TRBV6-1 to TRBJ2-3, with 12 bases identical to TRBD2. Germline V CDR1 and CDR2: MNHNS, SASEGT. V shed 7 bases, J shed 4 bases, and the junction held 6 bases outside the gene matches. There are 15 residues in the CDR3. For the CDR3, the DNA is TGTGCCAGCAACCGACTAGCGGGAGACGCAGATACGCAGTATTTT. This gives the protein CASNRLAGDADTQYF.

CDR3: CATHLDGNSGNTIYF. Written as DNA, the CDR3 is TGTGCCACACACCTAGACGGGAACTCTGGAAACACCATATATTTT. The V call is TRBV2, the J call TRBJ1-3; no definite D call. V gave up 10 bases and J gave up 0 bases, with 16 bases separating them. The CDR3 sequence is 15 residues long. Germline CDR1 reads SNHLY; CDR2 reads FYNNEI.

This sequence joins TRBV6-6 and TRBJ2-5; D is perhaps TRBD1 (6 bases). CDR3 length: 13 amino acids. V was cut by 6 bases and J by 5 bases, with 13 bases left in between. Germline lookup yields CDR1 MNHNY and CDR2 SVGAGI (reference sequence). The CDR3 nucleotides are TGTGCCAGCAGAAACCAGGGGTCGGAGACCCAGTACTTC. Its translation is CASRNQGSETQYF.

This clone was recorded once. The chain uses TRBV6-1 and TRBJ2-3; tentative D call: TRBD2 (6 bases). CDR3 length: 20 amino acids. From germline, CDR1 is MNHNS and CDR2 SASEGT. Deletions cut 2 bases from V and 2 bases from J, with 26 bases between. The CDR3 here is CASSEPRVLSGYQFTDTQYF. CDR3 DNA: TGTGCCAGCAGTGAACCCAGGGTACTTAGCGGATACCAATTCACAGATACGCAGTATTTT.

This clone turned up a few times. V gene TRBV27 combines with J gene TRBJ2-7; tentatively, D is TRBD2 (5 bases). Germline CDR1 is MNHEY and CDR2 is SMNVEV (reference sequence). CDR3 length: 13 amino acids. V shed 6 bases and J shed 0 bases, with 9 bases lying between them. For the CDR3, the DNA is TGTGCCAGCAGCTCGGGGTTCTCCTACGAGCAGTACTTC. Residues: CASSSGFSYEQYF.

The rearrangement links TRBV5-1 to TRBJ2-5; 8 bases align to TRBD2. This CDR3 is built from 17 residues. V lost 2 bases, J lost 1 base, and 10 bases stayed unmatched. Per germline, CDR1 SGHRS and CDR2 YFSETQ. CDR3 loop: CASSFGLAGPSQETQYF. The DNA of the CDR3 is TGCGCCAGCAGCTTCGGGCTAGCGGGCCCGAGCCAAGAGACCCAGTACTTC.

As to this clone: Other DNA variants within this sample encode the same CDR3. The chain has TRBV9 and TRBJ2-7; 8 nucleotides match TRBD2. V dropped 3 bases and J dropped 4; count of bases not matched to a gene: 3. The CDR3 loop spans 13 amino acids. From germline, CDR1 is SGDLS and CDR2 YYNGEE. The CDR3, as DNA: TGTGCCAGCAGCGGGACTAGCAAATACGAGCAGTACTTC. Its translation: CASSGTSKYEQYF.

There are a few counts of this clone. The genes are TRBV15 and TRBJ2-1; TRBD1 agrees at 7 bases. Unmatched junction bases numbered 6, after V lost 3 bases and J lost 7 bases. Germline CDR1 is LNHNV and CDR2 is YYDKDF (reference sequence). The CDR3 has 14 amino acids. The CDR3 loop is CATSRGKGANEQFF. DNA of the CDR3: TGTGCCACCAGCAGGGGAAAGGGGGCTAATGAGCAGTTCTTC.

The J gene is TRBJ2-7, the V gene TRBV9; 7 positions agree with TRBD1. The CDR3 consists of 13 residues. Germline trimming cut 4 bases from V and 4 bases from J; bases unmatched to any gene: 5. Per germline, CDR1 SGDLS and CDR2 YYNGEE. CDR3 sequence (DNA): TGTGCCAGCAGCCCCCAGACAGGGTACGAGCAGTACTTC. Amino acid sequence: CASSPQTGYEQYF.